A single sample gave rise to the 24 T cell receptor beta chains below, sequenced in a study of shared clonotypes between healthy human individuals (dated by TCRdb to the early 2020s). Libraries were prepared through the immunoSEQ multiplex PCR assay. In TCRdb, the immuneACCESS table is reduced to in-frame sequences with V and J assigned. These tables do not hold every clone; where another copy was compared, an unresolved V gene accounts for under half, and the others remain unexplained. In all, the sample holds hundreds of thousands of clones, and about three quarters of those were seen once. The top ten clonotypes cover more than 1.5% of the sample. The sample consisted of memory CD4+ T cells sorted from blood. Per the publication, the cell subset or site label means: CD45RA-negative fraction. All receptors derive from a woman aged 25 to 39 in good health.

The chain carries TRBV4-2 and TRBJ1-1, with D uncertain. This CDR3 is 14 amino acids long. In germline, CDR1 is LGHNA, CDR2 YNFKEQ. Trimming shortened V by 1 base and J by 1 base, and 7 bases separated the two germline ends. CDR3 protein: CASSQVAENTEAFF. CDR3 sequence (DNA): TGTGCCAGCAGCCAAGTTGCGGAGAACACTGAAGCTTTCTTT.

The genes are TRBV30 and TRBJ1-1; perhaps TRBD1 as D (6 bases). The V gene lost 2 bases and the J gene lost 4 bases, with 20 bases spanning the gap. The germline V gene has CDR1 GTSNPN and CDR2 SVGIG (reference sequence). CDR3 size: 16 residues. CDR3 bases: TGTGCCTGGAGTATAAACAGGGCGGGTGGGGGCACTGAAGCTTTCTTT. This gives the protein CAWSINRAGGGTEAFF.

This clone was seen just once. The genes are TRBV18 and TRBJ2-7, with 10 bases lining up with TRBD2. Germline CDR1 KGHSH, CDR2 LQKENI. The CDR3 runs to 15 residues. J lost 0 bases, V lost 6 bases, and 5 bases had no gene match. The CDR3 DNA follows: TGTGCCAGCTCTGCCGGGACTAGCGACTCCTACGAGCAGTACTTC. This codes for CASSAGTSDSYEQYF.

Concerning this clone: Additional DNA sequences in this sample encode the identical CDR3. The CDR3 is CASSPPGTGSYEQYF. CDR3 bases: TGTGCCAGCTCACCACCGGGGACAGGATCCTACGAGCAGTACTTC. The chain couples TRBV18 to TRBJ2-7; 8 bases agree with TRBD1. Germline V CDR1 and CDR2: KGHSH, LQKENI. The CDR3 sequence is 15 residues long. The ends lost 0 bases at V and 1 base at J; junction bases unmatched: 2.

This chain uses TRBV19 with TRBJ2-3; 9 bases line up with TRBD1. This CDR3 is built from 15 residues. Per germline, CDR1 LNHDA and CDR2 SQIVND (reference sequence). After removal of 6 bases from V and 4 bases from J, the junction contained 8 bases not matched to a gene. The CDR3 sequence is CASSLQGAVSDTQYF. Written as DNA, the CDR3 is TGTGCCAGTAGCCTACAGGGGGCGGTTTCAGATACGCAGTATTTT.

V is TRBV28 and J is TRBJ2-7; 7 bases line up with TRBD2. CDR1 is MDHEN, CDR2 SYDVKM, per germline. V lost 5 bases, J lost 5 bases, and 12 bases stayed unmatched. The CDR3 has 15 residues. CDR3 sequence (DNA): TGTGCCAGCAGTCCCCGAGGAGCGGGAAGCAACGAGCAGTACTTC. Translating it yields CASSPRGAGSNEQYF.

The chain recombines TRBV30 with TRBJ1-5; possible D gene TRBD1, 5 bases. V was trimmed by 1 base and J by 5 bases, leaving 9 bases between them. Germline CDR1 GTSNPN, CDR2 SVGIG (reference sequence). The CDR3 extends over 13 amino acids. Written as DNA, the CDR3 is TGTGCCTGGAGTGGGGCAGGGTATCAGCCCCAGCATTTT. It yields the protein CAWSGAGYQPQHF.

This clone was seen ten or more times. The chain carries TRBV7-2 and TRBJ2-4; D is undetermined. Per germline, CDR1 SGHTA and CDR2 FQGNSA. The V end was cut by 5 bases, the J end by 8 bases, with 16 bases between. This CDR3 comprises 14 residues. The CDR3 spells CASSPLTTRYIQYF. The CDR3 nucleotides are TGTGCCAGCAGCCCTCTAACTACCCGGTACATTCAGTACTTC.

This chain uses TRBV7-6 with TRBJ2-2, with D hard to call. The V gene lost 5 bases and the J gene lost 0 bases, with 10 bases spanning the gap. CDR1 and CDR2 from the germline V gene are SGHVS and FNYEAQ. This CDR3 is built from 15 residues. Here the CDR3 DNA reads TGTGCCAGCAGCCCGGCCCTGGCGAACACCGGGGAGCTGTTTTTT. Translated: CASSPALANTGELFF.

V is TRBV7-7 and J is TRBJ2-7; D possibly matches TRBD1 or TRBD2 (5 bases each). The V end was cut by 2 bases, the J end by 6 bases, with 29 bases between. The CDR3 runs to 19 residues. Germline V gene data show CDR1 as SSHAT and CDR2 as FNYEAQ (reference sequence). The CDR3 DNA follows: TGTGCCAGCAGCTTATTGGTCGTTAAGAGGGCCAGGGATGTGGGCGAGCAGTACTTC. The encoded protein is CASSLLVVKRARDVGEQYF. Based on the CDR3 plus reference TRBV7-7 and TRBJ2-7, the full variable domain is GAGVSQSPRYKVTKRGQDVTLRCDPISSHATLYWYQQALGQGPEFLTYFNYEAQPDKSGLPSDRFSAERPEGSISTLTIQRTEQRDSAMYRCASSLLVVKRARDVGEQYFGPGTRLTVT.

The V gene is TRBV28, the J gene TRBJ2-7, with D perhaps TRBD1 (6 bases). V lost 6 bases and J lost 0, with 12 bases in between. Germline-derived CDR1 and CDR2 are MDHEN and SYDVKM. The CDR3 covers 14 residues. CDR3 DNA: TGTGCCAGCAGAAAAGACAGGATCTCCTACGAGCAGTACTTC. Its protein product is CASRKDRISYEQYF.

The chain links TRBV25-1 to TRBJ2-3, with TRBD1 as a possible D gene (5 bases). Per germline, CDR1 MGHDK and CDR2 SYGVNS. This CDR3 comprises 13 residues. V lost 5 bases to trimming and J lost 4 bases, with 10 bases between them. In nucleotides, the CDR3 is TGTGCCAGCAGTTTTGGGGCGTCAGATACGCAGTATTTT. This gives the protein CASSFGASDTQYF.

This clone was observed a few times. The genes are TRBV28 and TRBJ1-2; 8 bases are shared with TRBD1. Trimming cost V 5 bases and J 0 bases; bases outside gene matches: 23. Germline V gene data show CDR1 as MDHEN and CDR2 as SYDVKM. The CDR3 loop spans 21 amino acids. The CDR3 loop reads CASSLDRGVNFFRKSNYGYTF. The CDR3 nucleotides read TGTGCCAGCAGTCTCGACAGGGGCGTAAACTTCTTCAGGAAATCTAACTATGGCTACACCTTC.

This clone was observed a few times. The chain carries TRBV7-2 and TRBJ2-5; 7 bases match TRBD1. Germline V gives CDR1 SGHTA, CDR2 FQGNSA. The CDR3 contains 14 residues. V lost 3 bases to trimming and J lost 0 bases; unmatched junction nucleotides: 1. Here the CDR3 reads CASSLQGDQETQYF. DNA for the CDR3: TGTGCCAGCAGCTTGCAGGGGGACCAAGAGACCCAGTACTTC.

The rearrangement links TRBV29-1 to TRBJ2-7, with a possible D match to TRBD2 (7 bases). V lost 2 bases, J lost 5 bases, and 22 bases lay in between. The germline CDR1 and CDR2 sequences are SQVTM and ANQGSEA. The CDR3 is 16 amino acids. The CDR3 reads CSVESGGGTLGDEQYF. CDR3 bases: TGCAGCGTTGAATCGGGGGGCGGGACGTTGGGTGACGAGCAGTACTTC.

The rearrangement links TRBV7-2 to TRBJ2-1; TRBD2 aligns across 14 bases. The CDR3 extends over 16 amino acids. Germline V gene data show CDR1 as SGHTA and CDR2 as FQGNSA. J was trimmed by 8 bases and V by 2 bases; bases with no gene match: 5. The CDR3 spells CASSLYRLAGGYEQFF. As DNA, the CDR3 is TGTGCCAGCAGCTTATATAGACTAGCGGGAGGGTATGAGCAGTTCTTC.

The chain joins TRBV5-1 to TRBJ1-1; 8 nucleotides align to TRBD1. Germline loops: CDR1 SGHRS, CDR2 YFSETQ. V lost 3 bases to trimming and J lost 7 bases; unmatched junction nucleotides: 8. The CDR3 contains 14 residues. This CDR3 reads CASSYNGQGLEAFF. The CDR3 DNA reads as TGCGCCAGCAGCTACAACGGACAGGGCCTTGAAGCTTTCTTT.

The rearrangement joins TRBV6-5 to TRBJ2-1; TRBD1 is a possible D gene (6 bases). V was trimmed by 2 bases and J by 1 base, leaving 9 bases between them. CDR1 MNHEY and CDR2 SVGAGI come from the germline V gene. The CDR3 length is 15 residues. DNA for the CDR3: TGTGCCAGCAGTTACAGAGGACAGTCCTACAATGAGCAGTTCTTC. Residues: CASSYRGQSYNEQFF.

The rearrangement links TRBV21-1 to TRBJ2-7; the table assigns TRBD1, which was not confirmed against the DNA. TRBV21-1 is tagged as a pseudogene. The CDR3 sequence is 14 residues long. The CDR3 here is CATPGWTGSDEQYF. Written as DNA, the CDR3 is TGTGCCACTCCAGGCTGGACAGGGTCGGACGAGCAGTACTTC.

The chain has TRBV14 and TRBJ2-3; 7 nucleotides match TRBD2. The V gene end was trimmed by 3 bases and the J gene end by 2 bases; junction bases not matched to a gene: 5. The CDR3 consists of 15 residues. The germline V gene has CDR1 SGHDN and CDR2 FVKESK. The CDR3 region has the DNA TGTGCCAGCAGCCATCTCGGGACTACCACAGATACGCAGTATTTT. Its protein product is CASSHLGTTTDTQYF.

The CDR3 nucleotides read TGTGCCAGCAGGGCGACGCGTGCTAGCAATCAGCCCCAGCATTTT. Its translation: CASRATRASNQPQHF. The rearrangement links TRBV6-1 to TRBJ1-5; D gene ambiguous. Between the trimmed V and J ends, which lost 6 bases and 0 bases, there was a span of 12 bases. Germline CDR1 and CDR2: MNHNS and SASEGT. This CDR3 is 15 amino acids long.

A few counts support this clone. The rearrangement links TRBV7-9 to TRBJ1-2, with TRBD1 as a possible D gene (6 bases). Trimming took off 1 base at V and 8 bases at J, with 17 bases between the two ends. Germline loops: CDR1 SEHNR, CDR2 FQNEAQ (reference sequence). There are 15 residues in the CDR3. The CDR3 DNA reads TGTGCCAGCAGCTTAGGGGGACAACAGGGTTTCGGCTACACCTTC. It yields the protein CASSLGGQQGFGYTF.

The chain uses TRBV2 and TRBJ1-5; TRBD1 might be the D (5 bases). CDR1 and CDR2 from the germline V gene are SNHLY and FYNNEI. V was clipped by 8 bases and J by 0 bases, with 11 bases between them. The CDR3 length is 14 residues. CDR3: CASGGVYSNQPQHF. The CDR3 DNA reads as TGTGCCAGCGGGGGGGTATATAGCAATCAGCCCCAGCATTTT.

The J gene is TRBJ1-3, the V gene TRBV28; no definite D call. This CDR3 region has 15 residues. V lost 3 bases to trimming and J lost 1 base, with 10 bases between them. The germline gives CDR1 MDHEN, CDR2 SYDVKM. The CDR3 DNA is TGTGCCAGCAGTTTTTCCGGGCCGTCTGGAAACACCATATATTTT. Amino acid sequence: CASSFSGPSGNTIYF.